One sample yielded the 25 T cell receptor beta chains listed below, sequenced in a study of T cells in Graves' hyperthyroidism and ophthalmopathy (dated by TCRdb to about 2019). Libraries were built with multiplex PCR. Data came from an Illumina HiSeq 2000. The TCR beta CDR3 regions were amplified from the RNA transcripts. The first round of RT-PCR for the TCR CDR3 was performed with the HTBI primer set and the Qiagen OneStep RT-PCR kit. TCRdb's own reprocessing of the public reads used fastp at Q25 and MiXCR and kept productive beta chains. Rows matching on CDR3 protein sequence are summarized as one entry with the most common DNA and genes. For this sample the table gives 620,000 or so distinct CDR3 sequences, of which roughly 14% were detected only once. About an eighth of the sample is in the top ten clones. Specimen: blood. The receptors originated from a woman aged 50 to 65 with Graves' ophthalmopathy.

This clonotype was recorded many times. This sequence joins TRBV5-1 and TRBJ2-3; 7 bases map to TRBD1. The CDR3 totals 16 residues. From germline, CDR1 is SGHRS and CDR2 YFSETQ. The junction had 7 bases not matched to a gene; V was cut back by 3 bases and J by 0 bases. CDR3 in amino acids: CASSSATGSSTDTQYF. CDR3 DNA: TGCGCCAGCAGCTCCGCGACAGGGTCTAGCACAGATACGCAGTATTTT.

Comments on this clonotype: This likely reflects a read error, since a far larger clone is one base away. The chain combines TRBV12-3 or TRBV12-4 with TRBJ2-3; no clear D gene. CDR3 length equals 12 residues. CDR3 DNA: TGTACCAGCAGTTTACGGGTCGATACGCAGTATTTT. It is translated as CTSSLRVDTQYF.

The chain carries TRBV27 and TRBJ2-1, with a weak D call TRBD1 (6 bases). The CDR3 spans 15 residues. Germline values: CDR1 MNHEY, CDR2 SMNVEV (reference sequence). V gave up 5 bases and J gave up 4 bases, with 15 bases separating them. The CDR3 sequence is CASSPRTARYNEQFF. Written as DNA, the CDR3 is TGTGCCAGCAGTCCGCGGACAGCTCGATACAATGAGCAGTTCTTC.

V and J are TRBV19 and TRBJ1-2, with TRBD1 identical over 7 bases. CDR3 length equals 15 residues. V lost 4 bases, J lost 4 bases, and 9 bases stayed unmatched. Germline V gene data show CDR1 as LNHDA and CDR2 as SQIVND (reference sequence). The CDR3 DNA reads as TGTGCCAGTAGTAAAACCAACAGGGGTGGCTATGGCTACACCTTC. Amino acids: CASSKTNRGGYGYTF.

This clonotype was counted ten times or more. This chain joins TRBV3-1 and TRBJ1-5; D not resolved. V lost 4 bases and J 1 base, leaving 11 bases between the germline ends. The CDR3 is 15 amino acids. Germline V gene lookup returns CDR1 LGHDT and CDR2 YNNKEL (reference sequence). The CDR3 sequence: CASSPLMGSNQPQHF. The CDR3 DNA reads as TGTGCCAGCAGCCCTCTTATGGGGAGCAATCAGCCCCAGCATTTT. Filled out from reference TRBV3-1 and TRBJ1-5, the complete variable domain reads DTAVSQTPKYLVTQMGNDKSIKCEQNLGHDTMYWYKQDSKKFLKIMFSYNNKELIINETVPNRFSPKSPDKAHLNLHINSLELGDSAVYFCASSPLMGSNQPQHFGDGTRLSIL.

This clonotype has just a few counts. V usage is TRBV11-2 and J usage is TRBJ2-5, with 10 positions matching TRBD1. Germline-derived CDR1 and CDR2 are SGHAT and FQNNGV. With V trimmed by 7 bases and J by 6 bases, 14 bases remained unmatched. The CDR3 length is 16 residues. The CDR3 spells CASTPLMDRGWKTQYF. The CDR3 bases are TGTGCCAGCACCCCTCTGATGGACAGGGGGTGGAAGACCCAGTACTTC. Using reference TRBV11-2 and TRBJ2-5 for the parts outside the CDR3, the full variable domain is EAGVAQSPRYKIIEKRQSVAFWCNPISGHATLYWYQQILGQGPKLLIQFQNNGVVDDSQLPKDRFSAERLKGVDSTLKIQPAKLEDSAVYLCASTPLMDRGWKTQYFGPGTRLLVL.

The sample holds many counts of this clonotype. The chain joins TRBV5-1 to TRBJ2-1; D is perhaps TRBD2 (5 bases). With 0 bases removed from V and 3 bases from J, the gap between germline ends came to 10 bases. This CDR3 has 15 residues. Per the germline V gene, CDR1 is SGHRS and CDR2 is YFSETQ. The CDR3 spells CASSLDREYYNEQFF. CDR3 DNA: TGCGCCAGCAGCTTGGATCGGGAATACTACAATGAGCAGTTCTTC.

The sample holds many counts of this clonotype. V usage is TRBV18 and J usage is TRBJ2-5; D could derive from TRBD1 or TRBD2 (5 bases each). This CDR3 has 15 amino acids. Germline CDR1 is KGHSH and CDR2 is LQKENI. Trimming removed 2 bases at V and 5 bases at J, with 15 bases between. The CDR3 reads CASSPRSAGTETQYF. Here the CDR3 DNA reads TGTGCCAGCTCACCAAGGTCCGCAGGGACGGAGACCCAGTACTTC.

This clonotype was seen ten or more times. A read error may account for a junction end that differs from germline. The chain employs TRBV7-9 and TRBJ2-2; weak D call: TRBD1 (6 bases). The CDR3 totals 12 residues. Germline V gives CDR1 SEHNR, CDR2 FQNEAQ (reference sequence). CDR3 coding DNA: TGTGCAAGCAACAGGGACACCGGGGAGCTGTTTTTT. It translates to CASNRDTGELFF.

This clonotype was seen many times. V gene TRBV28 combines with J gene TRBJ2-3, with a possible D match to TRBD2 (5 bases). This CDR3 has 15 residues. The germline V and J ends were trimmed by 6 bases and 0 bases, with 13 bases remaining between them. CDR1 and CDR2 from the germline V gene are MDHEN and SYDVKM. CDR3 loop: CASRQLGRSTDTQYF. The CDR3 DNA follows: TGTGCCAGCAGACAACTAGGACGAAGCACAGATACGCAGTATTTT.

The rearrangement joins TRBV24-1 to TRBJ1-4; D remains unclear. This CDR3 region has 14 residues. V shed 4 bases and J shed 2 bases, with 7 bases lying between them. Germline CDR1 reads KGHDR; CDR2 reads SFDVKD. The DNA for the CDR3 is TGTGCCACCAGTGACCCCGAGACTAATGAAAAACTGTTTTTT. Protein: CATSDPETNEKLFF.

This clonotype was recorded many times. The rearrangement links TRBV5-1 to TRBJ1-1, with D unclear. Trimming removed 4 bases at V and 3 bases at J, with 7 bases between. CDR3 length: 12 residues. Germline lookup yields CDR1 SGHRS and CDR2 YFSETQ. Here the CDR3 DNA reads TGCGCCAGCAGCGGGAGGGACACTGAAGCTTTCTTT. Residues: CASSGRDTEAFF.

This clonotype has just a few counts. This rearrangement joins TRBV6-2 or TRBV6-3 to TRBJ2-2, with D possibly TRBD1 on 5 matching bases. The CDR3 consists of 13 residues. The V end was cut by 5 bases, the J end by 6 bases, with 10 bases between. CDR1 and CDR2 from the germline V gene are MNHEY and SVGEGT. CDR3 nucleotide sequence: TGTGCCAGCAGTGCCCGGACACCCGGGGAGCTGTTTTTT. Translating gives CASSARTPGELFF.

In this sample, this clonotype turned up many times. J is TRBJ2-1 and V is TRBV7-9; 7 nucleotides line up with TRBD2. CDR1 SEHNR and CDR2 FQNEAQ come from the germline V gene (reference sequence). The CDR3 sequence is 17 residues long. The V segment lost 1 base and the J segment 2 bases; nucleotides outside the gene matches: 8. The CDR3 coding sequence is TGTGCCAGCAGCTTAGACCCCGGCGGGAGCCCCTACAATGAGCAGTTCTTC. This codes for CASSLDPGGSPYNEQFF.

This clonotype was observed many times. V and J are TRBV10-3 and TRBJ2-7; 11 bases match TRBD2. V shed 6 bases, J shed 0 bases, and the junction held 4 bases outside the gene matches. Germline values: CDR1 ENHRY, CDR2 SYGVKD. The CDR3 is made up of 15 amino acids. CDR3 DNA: TGTGCCATCAGCCTTACTAGCGGGAGCTCCTACGAGCAGTACTTC. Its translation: CAISLTSGSSYEQYF.

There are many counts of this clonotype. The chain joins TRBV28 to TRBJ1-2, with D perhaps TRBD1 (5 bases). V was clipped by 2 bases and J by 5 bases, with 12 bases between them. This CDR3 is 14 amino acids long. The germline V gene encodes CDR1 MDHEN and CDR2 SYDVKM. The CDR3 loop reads CASSLEGQGYGYTF. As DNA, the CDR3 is TGTGCCAGCAGTTTAGAGGGGCAAGGGTATGGCTACACCTTC.

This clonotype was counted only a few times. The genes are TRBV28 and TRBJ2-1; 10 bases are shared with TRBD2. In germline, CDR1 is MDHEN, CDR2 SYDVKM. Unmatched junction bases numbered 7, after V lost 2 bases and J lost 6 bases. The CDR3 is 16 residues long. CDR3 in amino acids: CASSLTPSGGRNEQFF. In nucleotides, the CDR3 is TGTGCCAGCAGTTTAACCCCTAGCGGGGGACGCAATGAGCAGTTCTTC.

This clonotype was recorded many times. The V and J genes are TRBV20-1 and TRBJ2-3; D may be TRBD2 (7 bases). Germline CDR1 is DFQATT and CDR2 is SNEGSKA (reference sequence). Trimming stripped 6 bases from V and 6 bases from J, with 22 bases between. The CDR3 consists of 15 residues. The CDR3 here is CSATRGGRGVDTQYF. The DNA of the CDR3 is TGCAGTGCCACTAGGGGGGGTAGAGGCGTCGATACGCAGTATTTT.

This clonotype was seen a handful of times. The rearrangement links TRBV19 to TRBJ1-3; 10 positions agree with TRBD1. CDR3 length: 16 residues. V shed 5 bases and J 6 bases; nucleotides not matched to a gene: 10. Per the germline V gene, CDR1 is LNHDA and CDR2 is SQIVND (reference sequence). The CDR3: CASSSPGQGNANTIYF. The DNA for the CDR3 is TGTGCCAGTAGTTCCCCGGGACAGGGGAACGCAAACACCATATATTTT. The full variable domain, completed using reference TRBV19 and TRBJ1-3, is DGGITQSPKYLFRKEGQNVTLSCEQNLNHDAMYWYRQDPGQGLRLIYYSQIVNDFQKGDIAEGYSVSREKKESFPLTVTSAQKNPTAFYLCASSSPGQGNANTIYFGEGSWLTVV.

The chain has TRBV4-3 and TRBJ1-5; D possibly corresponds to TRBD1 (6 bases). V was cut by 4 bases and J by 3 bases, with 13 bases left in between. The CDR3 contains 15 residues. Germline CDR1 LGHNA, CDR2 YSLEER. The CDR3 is CASSRNQGYNQPQHF. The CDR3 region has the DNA TGCGCCAGCAGCCGAAACCAGGGGTACAATCAGCCCCAGCATTTT.

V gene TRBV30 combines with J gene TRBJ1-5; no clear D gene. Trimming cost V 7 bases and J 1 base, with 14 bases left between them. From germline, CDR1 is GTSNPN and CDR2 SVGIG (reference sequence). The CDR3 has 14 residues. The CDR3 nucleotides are TGTGCCTCCTCCTGGGTTGGGAGCAATCAGCCCCAGCATTTT. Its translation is CASSWVGSNQPQHF.

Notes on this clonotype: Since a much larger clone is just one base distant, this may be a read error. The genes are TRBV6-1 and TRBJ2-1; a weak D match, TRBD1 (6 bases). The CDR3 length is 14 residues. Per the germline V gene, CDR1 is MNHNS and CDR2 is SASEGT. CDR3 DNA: TGTGCCAGCAGTCCCCCAGGGGCCTACAATAAGCAGTTCTTC. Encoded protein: CASSPPGAYNKQFF.

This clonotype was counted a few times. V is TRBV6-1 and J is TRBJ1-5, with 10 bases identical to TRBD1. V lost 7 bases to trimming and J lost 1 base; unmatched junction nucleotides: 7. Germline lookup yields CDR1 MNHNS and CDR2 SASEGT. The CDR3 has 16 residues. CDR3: CASTRGQGLSNQPQHF. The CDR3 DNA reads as TGTGCCAGCACGCGGGGACAGGGGCTAAGCAATCAGCCCCAGCATTTT.

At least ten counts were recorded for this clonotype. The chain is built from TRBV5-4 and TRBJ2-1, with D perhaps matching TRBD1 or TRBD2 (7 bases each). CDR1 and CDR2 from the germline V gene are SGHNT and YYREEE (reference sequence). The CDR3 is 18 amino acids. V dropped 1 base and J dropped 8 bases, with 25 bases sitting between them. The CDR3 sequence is CASSLSLVVGGGGHEQFF. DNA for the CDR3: TGTGCCAGCAGCTTGAGTTTGGTTGTCGGGGGAGGGGGCCATGAGCAGTTCTTC.

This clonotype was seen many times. This CDR3 is CASSLGWGGTSNNEQFF. The CDR3 DNA reads as TGTGCCAGCAGCTTAGGCTGGGGCGGGACTAGCAACAATGAGCAGTTCTTC. The J gene is TRBJ2-1, the V gene TRBV7-9, with 9 bases matching TRBD2. Unmatched junction bases numbered 9, after V lost 1 base and J lost 5 bases. Germline CDR1 and CDR2: SEHNR and FQNEAQ (reference sequence). The length of the CDR3 is 17 residues.